What follows is one T cell receptor beta chain and its context. Primed by a sample-barcoded 5' primer and a J-beta primer mix, a second PCR proceeded for roughly 7 to 12 cycles. Sequencing of every sample gave 2.5 million or more CDR3-containing paired-end reads. A single record per CDR3 protein comes from TCRdb applying MiXCR to the 5' RACE reads. The table includes about 1.4 million distinct CDR3 sequences, approximately 60% detected once. This record belongs to a study of blood T cells in healthy people across ages. Per germline, CDR1 PRHDT and CDR2 FYEKMQ (reference sequence). This CDR3 region has 14 residues. V lost 5 bases to trimming and J lost 5 bases, with 15 bases between them.

The sample consisted of blood. The receptor was isolated from a man between 18 and 35 years old in good health. J is TRBJ2-5 and V is TRBV13; D is unresolved. The CDR3 reads CASSDGLKRETQYF. The CDR3 bases are TGTGCCAGCAGCGACGGCCTAAAAAGGGAGACCCAGTACTTC. The full variable domain, its missing parts supplied by reference TRBV13 and TRBJ2-5, is AAGVIQSPRHLIKEKRETATLKCYPIPRHDTVYWYQQGPGQDPQFLISFYEKMQSDKGSIPDRFSAQQFSDYHSELNMSSLELGDSALYFCASSDGLKRETQYFGPGTRLLVL.